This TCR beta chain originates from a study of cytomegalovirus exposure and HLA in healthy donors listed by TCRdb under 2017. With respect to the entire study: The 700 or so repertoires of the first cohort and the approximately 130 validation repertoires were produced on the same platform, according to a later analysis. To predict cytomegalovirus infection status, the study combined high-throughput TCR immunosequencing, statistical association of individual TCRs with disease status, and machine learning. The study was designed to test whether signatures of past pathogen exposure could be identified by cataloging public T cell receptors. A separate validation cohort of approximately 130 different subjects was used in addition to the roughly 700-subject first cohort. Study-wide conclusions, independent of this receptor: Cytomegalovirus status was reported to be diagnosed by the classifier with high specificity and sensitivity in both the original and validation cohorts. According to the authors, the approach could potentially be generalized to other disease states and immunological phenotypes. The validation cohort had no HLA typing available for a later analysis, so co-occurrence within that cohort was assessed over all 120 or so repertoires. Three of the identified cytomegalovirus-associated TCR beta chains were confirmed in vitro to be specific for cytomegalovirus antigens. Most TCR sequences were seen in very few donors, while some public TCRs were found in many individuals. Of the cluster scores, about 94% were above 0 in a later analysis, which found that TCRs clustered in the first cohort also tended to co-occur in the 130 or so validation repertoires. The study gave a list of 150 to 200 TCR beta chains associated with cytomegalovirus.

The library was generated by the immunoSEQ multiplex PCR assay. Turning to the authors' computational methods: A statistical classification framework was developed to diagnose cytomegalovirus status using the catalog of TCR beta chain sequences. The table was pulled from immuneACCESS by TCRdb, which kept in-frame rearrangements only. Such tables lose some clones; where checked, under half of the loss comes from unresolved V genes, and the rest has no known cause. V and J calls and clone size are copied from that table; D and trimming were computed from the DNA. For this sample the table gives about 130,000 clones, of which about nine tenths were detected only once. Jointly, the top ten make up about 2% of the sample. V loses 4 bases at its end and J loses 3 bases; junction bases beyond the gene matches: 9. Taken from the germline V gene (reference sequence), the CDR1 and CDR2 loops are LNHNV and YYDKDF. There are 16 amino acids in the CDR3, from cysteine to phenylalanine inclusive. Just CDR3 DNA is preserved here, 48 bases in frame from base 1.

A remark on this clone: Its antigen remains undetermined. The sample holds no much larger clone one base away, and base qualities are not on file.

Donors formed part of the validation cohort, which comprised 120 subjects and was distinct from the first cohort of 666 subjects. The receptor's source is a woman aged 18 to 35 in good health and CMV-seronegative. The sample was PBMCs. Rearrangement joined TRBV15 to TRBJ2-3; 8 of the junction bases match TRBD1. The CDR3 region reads CATSKGGGQGTDTQYF. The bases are TGTGCCACCAGCAAGGGGGGAGGACAGGGTACAGATACGCAGTATTTT. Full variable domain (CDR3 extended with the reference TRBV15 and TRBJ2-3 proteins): DAMVIQNPRYQVTQFGKPVTLSCSQTLNHNVMYWYQQKSSQAPKLLFHYYDKDFNNEADTPDNFQSRRPNTSFCFLDIRSPGLGDTAMYLCATSKGGGQGTDTQYFGPGTRLTVL.